This TCR beta chain was identified during a study of blood T cell repertoires in COVID-19. Overall study context: Samples taken during acute and convalescent COVID-19 were collected in the United States, Italy and Spain. T cells, B-cell-depleted T cells, or PBMCs provided the cDNA or gDNA that served as material.

The CDR3 is made up of 13 amino acids. Trimming removed 6 bases from V and 7 bases from J; junction bases left unmatched: 9. Germline loops: CDR1 SGHTA, CDR2 FQGNSA. Authors' methods: Quantification of nucleated cells was approximated via reference gene primer amplification. Produced via immunoSEQ multiplex PCR; TCRdb's table is partial and in-frame only. V, J and clone size reflect that table, while D and trimming were determined from the DNA. The sample holds approximately 310,000 clones, 70% to 90% seen once. Sequencing input: peripheral blood. This sequence joins TRBV7-2 and TRBJ2-7, with TRBD2 identical over 7 bases. This clonotype was sampled from a woman in her fifties or sixties who had recovered from COVID-19. This chain's CDR3 is CASRAGTTVEQYF. The CDR3 DNA sequence: TGTGCCAGCAGAGCCGGGACTACTGTGGAGCAGTACTTC.